What follows describes a single T cell receptor (beta chain). This record belongs to a study of shared T cell receptors in the human thymus. Libraries were prepared by immunoSEQ multiplex PCR; TCRdb keeps only in-frame clonotypes and omits some of them. The data hold around 340,000 clones, with roughly 94% observed a single time. V lost 1 base and J 7 bases, leaving 8 bases between the germline ends. Per the germline V gene, CDR1 is SGHTA and CDR2 is FQGNSA. The CDR3 extends over 12 amino acids. The sequenced sample consisted of thymocytes. The V and J genes are TRBV7-2 and TRBJ2-7, with D uncertain. The clonotype originates from a human donor. As DNA, the CDR3 is TGTGCCAGCAGCTTAGTGGCATCGGAGCAGTACTTC. As protein: CASSLVASEQYF.